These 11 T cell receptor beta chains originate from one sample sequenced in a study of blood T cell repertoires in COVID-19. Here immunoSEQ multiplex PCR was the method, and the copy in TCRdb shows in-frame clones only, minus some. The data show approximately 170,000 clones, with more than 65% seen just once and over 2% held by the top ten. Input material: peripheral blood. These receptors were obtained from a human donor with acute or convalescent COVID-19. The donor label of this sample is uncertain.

CDR3 DNA sequence: TGTGCCACCCAAGGGGGATCAGACTATGGCTACACCTTC. This encodes CATQGGSDYGYTF. V is TRBV6-5 and J is TRBJ1-2; tentative D call: TRBD1 (6 bases). The CDR3 contains 13 residues. V was trimmed by 10 bases and J by 3 bases, leaving 15 bases between them. Germline-derived CDR1 and CDR2 are MNHEY and SVGAGI.

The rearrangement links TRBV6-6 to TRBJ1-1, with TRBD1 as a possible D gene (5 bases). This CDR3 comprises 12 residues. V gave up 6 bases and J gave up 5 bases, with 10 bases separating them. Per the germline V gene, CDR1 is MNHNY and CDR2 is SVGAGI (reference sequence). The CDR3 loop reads CASSRDSTEAFF. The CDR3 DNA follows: TGTGCCAGCAGCAGGGACTCGACTGAAGCTTTCTTT.

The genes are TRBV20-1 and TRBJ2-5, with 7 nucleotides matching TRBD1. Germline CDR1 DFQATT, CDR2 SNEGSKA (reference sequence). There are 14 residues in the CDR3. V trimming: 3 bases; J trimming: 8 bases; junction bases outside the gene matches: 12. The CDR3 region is CSASVTGYKNTQYF. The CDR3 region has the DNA TGCAGTGCTAGTGTGACAGGGTACAAGAACACCCAGTACTTC.

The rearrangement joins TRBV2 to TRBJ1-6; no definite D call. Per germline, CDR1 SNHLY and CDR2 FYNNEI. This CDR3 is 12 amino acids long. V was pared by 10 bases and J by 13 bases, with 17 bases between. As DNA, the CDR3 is TGTGCCACCCCCAGGCCCGCGGGTCCCCTCCACTTT. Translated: CATPRPAGPLHF. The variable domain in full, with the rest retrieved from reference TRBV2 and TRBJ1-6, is EPEVTQTPSHQVTQMGQEVILRCVPISNHLYFYWYRQILGQKVEFLVSFYNNEISEKSEIFDDQFSVERPDGSNFTLKIRSTKLEDSAMYFCATPRPAGPLHFGNGTRLTVT.

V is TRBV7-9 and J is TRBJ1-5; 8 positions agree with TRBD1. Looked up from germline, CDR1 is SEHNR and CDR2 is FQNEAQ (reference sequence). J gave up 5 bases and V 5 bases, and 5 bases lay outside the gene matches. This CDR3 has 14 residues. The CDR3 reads CASSPGTGDQPQHF. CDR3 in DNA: TGTGCCAGCAGCCCGGGGACAGGAGATCAGCCCCAGCATTTT.

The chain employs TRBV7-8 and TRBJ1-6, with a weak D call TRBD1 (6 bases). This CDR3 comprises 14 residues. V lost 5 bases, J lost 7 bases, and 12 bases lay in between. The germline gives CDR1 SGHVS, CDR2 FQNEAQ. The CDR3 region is CASSLRDNNSPLHF. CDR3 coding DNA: TGTGCCAGCAGCCTACGGGACAACAATTCACCCCTCCACTTT.

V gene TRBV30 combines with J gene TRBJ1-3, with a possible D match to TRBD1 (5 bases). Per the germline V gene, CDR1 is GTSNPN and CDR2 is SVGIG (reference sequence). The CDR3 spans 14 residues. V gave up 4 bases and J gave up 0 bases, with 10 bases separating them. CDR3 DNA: TGTGCCTGGATGCGGGGGAACTCTGGAAACACCATATATTTT. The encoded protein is CAWMRGNSGNTIYF.

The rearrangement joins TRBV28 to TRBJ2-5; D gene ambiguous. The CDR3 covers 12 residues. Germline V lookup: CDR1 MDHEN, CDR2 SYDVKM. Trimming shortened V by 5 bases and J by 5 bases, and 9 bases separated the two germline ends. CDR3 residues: CASSPRLETQYF. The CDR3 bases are TGTGCCAGCAGTCCCCGTTTGGAGACCCAGTACTTC.

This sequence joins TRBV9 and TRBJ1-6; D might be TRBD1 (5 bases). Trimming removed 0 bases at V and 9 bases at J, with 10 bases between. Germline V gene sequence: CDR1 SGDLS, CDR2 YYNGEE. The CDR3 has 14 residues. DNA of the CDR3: TGTGCCAGCAGCGTAGCCGACAGTGTTTCACCCCTCCACTTT. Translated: CASSVADSVSPLHF. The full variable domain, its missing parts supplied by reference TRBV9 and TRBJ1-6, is DSGVTQTPKHLITATGQRVTLRCSPRSGDLSVYWYQQSLDQGLQFLIQYYNGEERAKGNILERFSAQQFPDLHSELNLSSLELGDSALYFCASSVADSVSPLHFGNGTRLTVT.

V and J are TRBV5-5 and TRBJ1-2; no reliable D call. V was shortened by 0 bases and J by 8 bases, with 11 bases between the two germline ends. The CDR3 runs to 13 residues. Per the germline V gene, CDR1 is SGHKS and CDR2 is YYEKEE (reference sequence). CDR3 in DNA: TGTGCCAGCAGCTTGGCAAATTTGCGAGGCTACACCTTC. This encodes CASSLANLRGYTF. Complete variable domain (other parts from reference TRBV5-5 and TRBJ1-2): DAGVTQSPTHLIKTRGQQVTLRCSPISGHKSVSWYQQVLGQGPQFIFQYYEKEERGRGNFPDRFSARQFPNYSSELNVNALLLGDSALYLCASSLANLRGYTFGSGTRLTVV.

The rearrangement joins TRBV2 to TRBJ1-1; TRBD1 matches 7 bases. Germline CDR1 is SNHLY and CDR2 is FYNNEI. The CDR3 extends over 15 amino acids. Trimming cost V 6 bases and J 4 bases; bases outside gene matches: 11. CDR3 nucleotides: TGTGCCAGCAGGAGGGAGGACAGGCATAGCACTGAAGCTTTCTTT. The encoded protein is CASRREDRHSTEAFF.